The clone carrying this T cell receptor (beta chain) ranks as medium-sized. None of the patients had undergone any treatment ahead of thyroid surgery. The record originates from a study of metastatic and nonmetastatic thyroid tumors. Study-level background: Comparative analysis of repertoires was undertaken across blood and tumor or nodule tissue obtained from malignant and benign thyroid patients.

Trimming shortened V by 1 base and J by 0 bases, and 7 bases separated the two germline ends. The CDR3 has 14 amino acids. Germline lookup yields CDR1 DFQATT and CDR2 SNEGSKA (reference sequence). Using MiXCR, TCRdb reanalyzed the PCR reads. Of some 54,000 clones listed, over 15% are singletons. The origin of this receptor is a female donor with papillary thyroid cancer or a benign thyroid nodule (not recorded which). Some clones in this sample may be carry-over from other donors' samples. The J gene is TRBJ2-1, the V gene TRBV20-1, with D perhaps TRBD2 (6 bases). Sequenced input: blood. For the CDR3, the DNA is TGCAGTGCTAGAGTAGCGGACTCCTACAATGAGCAGTTCTTC. As protein: CSARVADSYNEQFF.